Reported below is one T cell receptor (beta chain). The antigen is not known. Other DNA variants within this sample encode the same CDR3. Use of 60 Vbeta and 13 Jbeta primers characterized the PCR. The data were produced by immunoSEQ multiplex PCR, yet TCRdb's version contains in-frame clones alone and is incomplete. Here the sample spans roughly 200,000 clones, approximately 80% being singletons. The CDR3 extends over 15 amino acids. CDR1 and CDR2 (germline): SGHRS, YFSETQ. The ends lost 0 bases at V and 0 bases at J; junction bases unmatched: 0. The data derive from a study of cytomegalovirus exposure and HLA in healthy donors. Findings of the study overall: Most likely, a cluster of highly shared sequence variants arose as a sequencing artifact.

This clonotype originated in a woman aged 45-65 years in good health and CMV-seronegative. Sequences were obtained from PBMCs. The gene calls are TRBV5-1 and TRBJ2-1; 7 bases fit TRBD2. CDR3 amino acids: CASSLGGGSYNEQFF. The CDR3 DNA is TGCGCCAGCAGCTTGGGGGGGGGCTCCTACAATGAGCAGTTCTTC.